The 16 T cell receptor beta chains reported below all come from one sample, sequenced in a study of radiotherapy plus CTLA-4 blockade in lung cancer. Some clones are missing from TCRdb's copy, which holds only in-frame ones; the method was immunoSEQ multiplex PCR. This table holds more than 75,000 clones, around 80% found once. The sequences come from peripheral blood, collected from a patient treated with radiotherapy plus ipilimumab. Every receptor here comes from a human donor with non-small cell lung cancer that progressed on radiotherapy plus ipilimumab.

This clone was counted only a few times. V is TRBV4-2 and J is TRBJ2-1; TRBD2 aligns across 9 bases. CDR1 is LGHNA and CDR2 is YNFKEQ in the germline V gene. J lost 10 bases, V lost 0 bases, and 10 bases had no gene match. This CDR3 has 16 amino acids. As DNA, the CDR3 is TGTGCCAGCAGCCAAGAGGGTAGCGGGAGCCTCGGGGAGCAGTTCTTC. Amino acids: CASSQEGSGSLGEQFF.

The genes are TRBV15 and TRBJ2-2; a possible D gene is TRBD2 (6 bases). Germline values: CDR1 LNHNV, CDR2 YYDKDF (reference sequence). The CDR3 has 13 amino acids. The germline V and J ends were trimmed by 0 bases and 7 bases, with 6 bases remaining between them. CDR3 protein: CATSREGGGELFF. Written as DNA, the CDR3 is TGTGCCACCAGCAGAGAGGGGGGCGGGGAGCTGTTTTTT.

The J gene is TRBJ2-2, the V gene TRBV5-1, with D hard to call. From germline, CDR1 is SGHRS and CDR2 YFSETQ. The CDR3 has 18 amino acids. With 0 bases removed from V and 5 bases from J, the gap between germline ends came to 20 bases. CDR3 coding DNA: TGCGCCAGCAGCTTGGGAGAGTTTCTGCACCCTCGAACCGGGGAGCTGTTTTTT. This sequence encodes CASSLGEFLHPRTGELFF.

The gene calls are TRBV29-1 and TRBJ2-5, with 10 positions matching TRBD2. Per germline, CDR1 SQVTM and CDR2 ANQGSEA. The CDR3 consists of 13 residues. Losses at the gene ends were 7 bases for V and 5 bases for J; bases not matched to a gene: 7. This CDR3 reads CSAVAGGGETQYF. CDR3 coding DNA: TGCAGCGCCGTAGCGGGAGGCGGCGAGACCCAGTACTTC.

This sequence joins TRBV7-3 and TRBJ2-1, with D possibly being TRBD2 (6 bases). The CDR3 runs to 16 residues. The V end lost 5 bases, the J end lost 5 bases, and 19 bases lay between the germline ends. The V gene's germline CDR1 is SGHTA and CDR2 FQGTGA. The CDR3 region has the DNA TGTGCCAGCAGCGACCGGGACTCCCCAGGGAACAATGAGCAGTTCTTC. Translation: CASSDRDSPGNNEQFF.

The V call is TRBV27, the J call TRBJ2-5, with TRBD2 identical over 8 bases. This CDR3 contains 14 residues. Germline loops: CDR1 MNHEY, CDR2 SMNVEV (reference sequence). The trim removed 4 bases at V and 5 bases at J, leaving 6 bases unmatched. This chain's CDR3 is CASSYVAGGETQYF. CDR3 nucleotide sequence: TGTGCCAGCAGTTACGTGGCGGGAGGCGAGACCCAGTACTTC.

V is TRBV5-1 and J is TRBJ2-7; 7 positions match TRBD1. This CDR3 contains 15 residues. J was trimmed by 1 base and V by 0 bases; bases with no gene match: 4. CDR1 is SGHRS, CDR2 YFSETQ, per germline. DNA of the CDR3: TGCGCCAGCAGCTTGGTTACAGGGGTTTCCTACGAGCAGTACTTC. It yields the protein CASSLVTGVSYEQYF. Based on the CDR3 plus reference TRBV5-1 and TRBJ2-7, the full variable domain is KAGVTQTPRYLIKTRGQQVTLSCSPISGHRSVSWYQQTPGQGLQFLFEYFSETQRNKGNFPGRFSGRQFSNSRSEMNVSTLELGDSALYLCASSLVTGVSYEQYFGPGTRLTVT.

The chain links TRBV9 to TRBJ2-1; D gene uncertain. Trimming stripped 0 bases from V and 6 bases from J, with 10 bases between. There are 14 residues in the CDR3. Germline-derived CDR1 and CDR2 are SGDLS and YYNGEE. The CDR3 bases are TGTGCCAGCAGCGTAGAGGCTAGTGGCAATGAGCAGTTCTTC. Protein: CASSVEASGNEQFF.

This chain links TRBV5-1 with TRBJ2-1, with 10 nucleotides matching TRBD1. The J segment lost 4 bases and the V segment lost 3 bases, leaving 4 bases of the junction unmatched. The CDR3 has 15 residues. Germline V gene lookup returns CDR1 SGHRS and CDR2 YFSETQ. CDR3 amino acids: CASSSGQGSYNEQFF. The CDR3 DNA is TGCGCCAGCAGCTCGGGACAGGGGAGTTACAATGAGCAGTTCTTC.

V is TRBV19 and J is TRBJ2-1; 10 positions agree with TRBD2. From germline, CDR1 is LNHDA and CDR2 SQIVND (reference sequence). The CDR3 runs to 15 residues. V was pared by 1 base and J by 9 bases, with 6 bases of the junction left unmatched. The CDR3 bases are TGTGCCAGTAGTATAGGGAGCGGGAGGGTAAGTGAGCAGTTCTTC. Protein sequence: CASSIGSGRVSEQFF. The full variable domain, its missing parts supplied by reference TRBV19 and TRBJ2-1, is DGGITQSPKYLFRKEGQNVTLSCEQNLNHDAMYWYRQDPGQGLRLIYYSQIVNDFQKGDIAEGYSVSREKKESFPLTVTSAQKNPTAFYLCASSIGSGRVSEQFFGPGTRLTVL.

This rearrangement joins TRBV4-1 to TRBJ1-3; D gene ambiguous. This CDR3 comprises 16 residues. Trimming pared 4 bases from V and 6 bases from J, leaving 19 bases between. CDR1 is MGHRA and CDR2 is YSYEKL in the germline V gene. CDR3 protein: CASSLLRGQLENTIYF. The DNA for the CDR3 is TGCGCCAGCAGCCTCCTAAGAGGCCAGTTGGAAAACACCATATATTTT.

The V and J genes are TRBV7-8 and TRBJ2-7; D unclear. The length of the CDR3 is 14 residues. V lost 1 base, J lost 4 bases, and 11 bases lay in between. Germline lookup yields CDR1 SGHVS and CDR2 FQNEAQ. In DNA, the CDR3 is TGTGCCAGCAGCTTAGAGGTGACCCCTTACGAGCAGTACGTC. The encoded protein is CASSLEVTPYEQYV.

The rearrangement joins TRBV20-1 to TRBJ2-1; D is ambiguous. CDR1 DFQATT and CDR2 SNEGSKA come from the germline V gene (reference sequence). The CDR3 has 11 residues. V lost 3 bases and J lost 4, with 4 bases in between. CDR3 sequence: CSASVYNEQFF. The DNA for the CDR3 is TGCAGTGCTAGCGTTTACAATGAGCAGTTCTTC.

The chain is built from TRBV18 and TRBJ1-4; D gene ambiguous. V was shortened by 1 base and J by 2 bases, with 5 bases between the two germline ends. Per germline, CDR1 KGHSH and CDR2 LQKENI. This CDR3 spans 14 amino acids. The CDR3 spells CASSPQGTNEKLFF. CDR3 sequence (DNA): TGTGCCAGCTCACCACAGGGTACTAATGAAAAACTGTTTTTT.

The CDR3 nucleotides are TGCGCCAGCAGTGAGTCCCCCCGAGGGAGCTCCTACAATGAGCAGTTCTTC. This gives the protein CASSESPRGSSYNEQFF. The V and J genes are TRBV10-1 and TRBJ2-1, with a tentative D call TRBD2 (5 bases). CDR3 length: 17 amino acids. Deletions cut 0 bases from V and 0 bases from J, with 12 bases between. Germline CDR1 reads WNHNN; CDR2 reads SYGVQD (reference sequence).

Concerning this clone: Within the sample, other DNA sequences also encode this same CDR3. The J gene is TRBJ1-6, the V gene TRBV6-1, with TRBD1 identical over 7 bases. The V and J ends lost 8 bases and 7 bases, in that order; junction bases with no gene match: 8. The germline gives CDR1 MNHNS, CDR2 SASEGT. The CDR3 is 14 amino acids. CDR3 sequence (DNA): TGTGCCAGCCAACCCGGGACAGAAAATTCACCCCTCCACTTT. Its protein is CASQPGTENSPLHF.